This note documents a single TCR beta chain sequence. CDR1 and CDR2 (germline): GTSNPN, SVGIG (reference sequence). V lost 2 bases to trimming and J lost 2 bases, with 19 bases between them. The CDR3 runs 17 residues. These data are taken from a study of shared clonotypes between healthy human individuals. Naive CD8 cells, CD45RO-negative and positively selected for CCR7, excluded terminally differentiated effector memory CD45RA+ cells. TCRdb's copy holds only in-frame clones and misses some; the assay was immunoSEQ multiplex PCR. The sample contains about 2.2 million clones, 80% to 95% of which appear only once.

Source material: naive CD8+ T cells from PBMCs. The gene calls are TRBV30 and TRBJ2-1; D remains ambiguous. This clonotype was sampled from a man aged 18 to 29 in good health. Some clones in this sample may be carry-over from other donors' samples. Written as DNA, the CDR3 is TGTGCCTGGAGTTTTCCGGTGGAAGGTGTAGCCTACAATGAGCAGTTCTTC. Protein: CAWSFPVEGVAYNEQFF. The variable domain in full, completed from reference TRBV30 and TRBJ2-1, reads SQTIHQWPATLVQPVGSPLSLECTVEGTSNPNLYWYRQAAGRGLQLLFYSVGIGQISSEVPQNLSASRPQDRQFILSSKKLLLSDSGFYLCAWSFPVEGVAYNEQFFGPGTRLTVL.